This T cell receptor (beta chain) was observed in a study of a mutant IDH1 vaccine in newly diagnosed glioma. Study at large: Following radiotherapy alone, or alongside temozolomide cycles, vaccination was started after an interval of 4-6 weeks. Among treated patients, about 62% were male and about 40% female, and mean age was approximately 40 years. Study conclusions and caveats: Among patients, roughly 93% showed immune responses induced by the vaccine.

As for time point: week 35, safety follow-up. The study gave 300 ug of mutant IDH1 20-mer peptide per vaccine dose, with topical imiquimod. Each tumor in the donors was a new WHO grade 3 or 4 astrocytoma, IDH1-mutant and ATRX-lost. The data were produced by immunoSEQ multiplex PCR, yet TCRdb's version contains in-frame clones alone and is incomplete. The table includes around 44,000 clones, 70% to 85% detected once. The CDR3 is 14 residues long. From germline, CDR1 is SEHNR and CDR2 FQNEAQ (reference sequence). V lost 6 bases to trimming and J lost 6 bases; unmatched junction nucleotides: 8. This clone was observed a few times. Antigen: not known.

The J gene is TRBJ2-4, the V gene TRBV7-9, with 7 nucleotides matching TRBD1. Sample: PBMCs, taken from a glioma patient whose treatment included an IDH1 peptide vaccine. The source of this sequence is a man aged 35-49 years with glioma. CDR3: CASRSGWDRNIQYF. Written as DNA, the CDR3 is TGTGCCAGCAGATCGGGTTGGGACAGAAACATTCAGTACTTC.